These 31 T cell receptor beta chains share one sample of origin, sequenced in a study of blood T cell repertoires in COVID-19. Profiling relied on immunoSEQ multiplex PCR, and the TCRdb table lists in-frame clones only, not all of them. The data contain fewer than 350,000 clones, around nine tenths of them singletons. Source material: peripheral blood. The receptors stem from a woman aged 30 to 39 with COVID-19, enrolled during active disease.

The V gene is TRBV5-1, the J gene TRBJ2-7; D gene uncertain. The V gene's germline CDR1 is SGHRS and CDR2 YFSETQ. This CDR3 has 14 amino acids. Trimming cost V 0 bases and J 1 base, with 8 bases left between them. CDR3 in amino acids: CASSLDTSSYEQYF. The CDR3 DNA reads TGCGCCAGCAGCTTGGACACCTCATCCTACGAGCAGTACTTC. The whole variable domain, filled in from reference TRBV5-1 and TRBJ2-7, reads KAGVTQTPRYLIKTRGQQVTLSCSPISGHRSVSWYQQTPGQGLQFLFEYFSETQRNKGNFPGRFSGRQFSNSRSEMNVSTLELGDSALYLCASSLDTSSYEQYFGPGTRLTVT.

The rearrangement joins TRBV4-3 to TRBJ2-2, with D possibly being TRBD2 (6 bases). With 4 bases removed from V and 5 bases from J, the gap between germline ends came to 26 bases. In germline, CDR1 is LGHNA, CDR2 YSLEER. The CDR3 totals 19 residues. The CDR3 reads CASSRTTSVGGVGTGELFF. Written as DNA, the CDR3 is TGCGCCAGCAGCCGAACGACCTCCGTGGGGGGAGTTGGAACCGGGGAGCTGTTTTTT.

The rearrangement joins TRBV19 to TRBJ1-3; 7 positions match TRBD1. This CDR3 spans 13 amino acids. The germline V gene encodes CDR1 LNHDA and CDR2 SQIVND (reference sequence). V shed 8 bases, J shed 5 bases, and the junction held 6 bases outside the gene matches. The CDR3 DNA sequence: TGTGCCAGTGGACAGGTCGGGAGAAACACCATATATTTT. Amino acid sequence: CASGQVGRNTIYF.

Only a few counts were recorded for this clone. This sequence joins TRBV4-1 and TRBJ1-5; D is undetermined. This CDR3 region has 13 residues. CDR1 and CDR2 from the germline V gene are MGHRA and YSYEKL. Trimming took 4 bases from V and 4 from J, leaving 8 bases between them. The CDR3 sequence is CASSLGVNQPQHF. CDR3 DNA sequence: TGCGCCAGCAGCCTCGGGGTTAATCAGCCCCAGCATTTT.

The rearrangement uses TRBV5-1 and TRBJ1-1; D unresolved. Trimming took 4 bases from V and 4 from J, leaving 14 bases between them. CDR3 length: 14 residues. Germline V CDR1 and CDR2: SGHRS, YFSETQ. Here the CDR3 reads CASSVDSTITEAFF. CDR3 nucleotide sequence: TGCGCCAGCAGCGTGGATTCAACAATCACTGAAGCTTTCTTT. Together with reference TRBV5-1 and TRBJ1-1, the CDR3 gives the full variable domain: KAGVTQTPRYLIKTRGQQVTLSCSPISGHRSVSWYQQTPGQGLQFLFEYFSETQRNKGNFPGRFSGRQFSNSRSEMNVSTLELGDSALYLCASSVDSTITEAFFGQGTRLTVV.

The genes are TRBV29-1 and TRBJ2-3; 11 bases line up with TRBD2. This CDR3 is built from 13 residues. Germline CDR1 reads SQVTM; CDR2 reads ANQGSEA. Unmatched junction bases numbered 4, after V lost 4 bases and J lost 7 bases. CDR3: CSVALAGEYTQYF. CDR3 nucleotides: TGCAGCGTTGCACTAGCGGGAGAATATACGCAGTATTTT.

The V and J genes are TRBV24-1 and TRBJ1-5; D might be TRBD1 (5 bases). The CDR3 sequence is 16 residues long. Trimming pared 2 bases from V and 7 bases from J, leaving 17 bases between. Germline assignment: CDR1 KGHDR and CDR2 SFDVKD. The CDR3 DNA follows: TGTGCCACCAGTGATTCCGGGGGGTTCACGGGGCAGCCCCAGCATTTT. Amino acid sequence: CATSDSGGFTGQPQHF.

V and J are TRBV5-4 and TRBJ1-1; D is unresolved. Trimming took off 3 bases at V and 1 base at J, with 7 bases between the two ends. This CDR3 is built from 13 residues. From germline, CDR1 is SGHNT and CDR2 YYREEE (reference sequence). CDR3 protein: CASSSLRNTEAFF. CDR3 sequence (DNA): TGTGCCAGCAGCTCTCTTAGGAACACTGAAGCTTTCTTT.

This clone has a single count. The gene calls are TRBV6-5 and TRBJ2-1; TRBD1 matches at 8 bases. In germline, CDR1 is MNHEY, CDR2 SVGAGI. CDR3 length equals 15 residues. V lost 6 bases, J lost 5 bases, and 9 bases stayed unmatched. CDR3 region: CASSPRGQYNNEQFF. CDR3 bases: TGTGCCAGCAGCCCCAGGGGGCAATACAACAATGAGCAGTTCTTC.

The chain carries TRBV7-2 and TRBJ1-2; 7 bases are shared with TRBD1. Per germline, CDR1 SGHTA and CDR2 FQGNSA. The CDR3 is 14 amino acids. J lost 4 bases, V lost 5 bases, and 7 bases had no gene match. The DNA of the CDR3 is TGTGCCAGCAGCACCGGACAGGAGAGCTATGGCTACACCTTC. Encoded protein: CASSTGQESYGYTF.

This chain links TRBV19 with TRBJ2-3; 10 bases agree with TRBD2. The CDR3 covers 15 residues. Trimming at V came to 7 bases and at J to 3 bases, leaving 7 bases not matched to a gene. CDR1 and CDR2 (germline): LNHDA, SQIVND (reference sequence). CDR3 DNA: TGTGCCAGTACCCCAAGCGGGAGGGGGACAGATACGCAGTATTTT. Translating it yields CASTPSGRGTDTQYF.

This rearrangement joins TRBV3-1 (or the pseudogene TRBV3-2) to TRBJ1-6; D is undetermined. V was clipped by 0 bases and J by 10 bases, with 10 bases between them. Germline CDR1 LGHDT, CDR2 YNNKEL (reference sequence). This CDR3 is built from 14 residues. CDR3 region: CASSQDLLGSPLHF. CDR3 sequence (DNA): TGTGCCAGCAGCCAAGATCTTTTGGGCTCACCCCTCCACTTT.

The CDR3 region is CASTLSGSYEQYF. The CDR3, as DNA: TGTGCCAGCACCCTCTCGGGATCCTACGAGCAGTACTTC. This chain uses TRBV28 with TRBJ2-7; maybe TRBD2 (5 bases). The CDR3 is 13 amino acids. Germline assignment: CDR1 MDHEN and CDR2 SYDVKM. V was trimmed by 7 bases and J by 1 base, leaving 11 bases between them.

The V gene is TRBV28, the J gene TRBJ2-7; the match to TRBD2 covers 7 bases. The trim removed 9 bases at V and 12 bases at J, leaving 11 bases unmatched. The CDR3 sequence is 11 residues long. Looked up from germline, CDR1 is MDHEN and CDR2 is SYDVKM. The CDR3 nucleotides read TGTGCCAGTGTTAGCGGGCCATCGGTGTACTTC. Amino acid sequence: CASVSGPSVYF.

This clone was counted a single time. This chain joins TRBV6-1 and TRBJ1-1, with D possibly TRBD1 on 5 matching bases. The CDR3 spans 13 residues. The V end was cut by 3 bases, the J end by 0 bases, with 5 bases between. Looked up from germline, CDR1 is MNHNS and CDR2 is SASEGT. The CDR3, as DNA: TGTGCCAGCAGTGAGACAGTGAACACTGAAGCTTTCTTT. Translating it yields CASSETVNTEAFF.

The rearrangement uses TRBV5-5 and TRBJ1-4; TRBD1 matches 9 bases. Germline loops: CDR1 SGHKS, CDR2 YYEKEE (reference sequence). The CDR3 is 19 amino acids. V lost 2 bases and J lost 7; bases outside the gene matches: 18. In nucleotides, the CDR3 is TGTGCCAGCAGCTTTCCGGAAGGACAGGGGAGTTTTTTTAGTGAAAAACTGTTTTTT. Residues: CASSFPEGQGSFFSEKLFF.

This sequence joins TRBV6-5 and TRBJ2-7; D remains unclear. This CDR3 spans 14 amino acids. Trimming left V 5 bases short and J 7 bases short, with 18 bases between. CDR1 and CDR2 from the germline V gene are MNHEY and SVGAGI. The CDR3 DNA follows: TGTGCCAGCAGTCTAGAAGACCGCTTTCGGGAGCAGTACTTC. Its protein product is CASSLEDRFREQYF.

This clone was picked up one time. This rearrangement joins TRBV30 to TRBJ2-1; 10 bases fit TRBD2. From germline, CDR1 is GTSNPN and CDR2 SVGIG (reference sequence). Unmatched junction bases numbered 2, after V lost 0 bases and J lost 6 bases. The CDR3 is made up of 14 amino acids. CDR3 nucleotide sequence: TGTGCCTGGAGTGTGGCTAGCGGGAGCAATGAGCAGTTCTTC. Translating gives CAWSVASGSNEQFF.

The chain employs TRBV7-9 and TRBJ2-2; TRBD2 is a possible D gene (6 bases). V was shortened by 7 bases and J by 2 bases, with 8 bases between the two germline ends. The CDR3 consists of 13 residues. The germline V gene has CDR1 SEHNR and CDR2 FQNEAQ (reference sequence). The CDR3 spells CASMRGNTGELFF. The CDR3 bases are TGTGCCAGCATGCGGGGAAACACCGGGGAGCTGTTTTTT.

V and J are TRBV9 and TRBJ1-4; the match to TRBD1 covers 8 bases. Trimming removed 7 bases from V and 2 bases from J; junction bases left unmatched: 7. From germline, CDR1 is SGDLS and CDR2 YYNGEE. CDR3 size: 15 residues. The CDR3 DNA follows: TGTGCCAGCGGGACAGGTTCGGCGACTAATGAAAAACTGTTTTTT. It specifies CASGTGSATNEKLFF.

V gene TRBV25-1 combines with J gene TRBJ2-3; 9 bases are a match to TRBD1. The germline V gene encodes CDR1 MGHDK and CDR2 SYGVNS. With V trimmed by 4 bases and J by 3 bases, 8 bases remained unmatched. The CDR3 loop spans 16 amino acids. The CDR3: CASSGRTGAVTDTQYF. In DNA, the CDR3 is TGTGCCAGCAGTGGGAGGACAGGGGCGGTTACAGATACGCAGTATTTT.

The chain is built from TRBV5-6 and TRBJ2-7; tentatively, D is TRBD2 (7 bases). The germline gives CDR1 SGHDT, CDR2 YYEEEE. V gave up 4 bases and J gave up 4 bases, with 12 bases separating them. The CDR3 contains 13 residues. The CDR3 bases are TGTGCCAGCAGCGGACTAGGGGGGTACGAGCAGTACTTC. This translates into CASSGLGGYEQYF.

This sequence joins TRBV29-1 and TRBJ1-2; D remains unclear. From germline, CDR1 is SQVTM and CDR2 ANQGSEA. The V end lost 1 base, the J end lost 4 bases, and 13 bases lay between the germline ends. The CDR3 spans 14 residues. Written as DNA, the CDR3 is TGCAGCGTTGAAGTCTCAGAAACCGTCTATGGCTACACCTTC. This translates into CSVEVSETVYGYTF.

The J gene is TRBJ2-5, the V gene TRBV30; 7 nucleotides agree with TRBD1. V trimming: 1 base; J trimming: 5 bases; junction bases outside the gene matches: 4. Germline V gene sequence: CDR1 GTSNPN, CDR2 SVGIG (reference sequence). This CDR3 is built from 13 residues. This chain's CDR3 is CAWSDPTGETQYF. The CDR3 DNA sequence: TGTGCCTGGAGTGATCCGACAGGGGAGACCCAGTACTTC.

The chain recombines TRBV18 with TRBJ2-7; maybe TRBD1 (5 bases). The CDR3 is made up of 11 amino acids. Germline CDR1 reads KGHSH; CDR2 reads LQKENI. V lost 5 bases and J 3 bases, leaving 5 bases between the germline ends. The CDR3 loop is CASSDSYEQYF. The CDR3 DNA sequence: TGTGCCAGCTCAGACAGCTACGAGCAGTACTTC. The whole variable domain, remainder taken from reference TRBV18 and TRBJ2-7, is NAGVMQNPRHLVRRRGQEARLRCSPMKGHSHVYWYRQLPEEGLKFMVYLQKENIIDESGMPKERFSAEFPKEGPSILRIQQVVRGDSAAYFCASSDSYEQYFGPGTRLTVT.

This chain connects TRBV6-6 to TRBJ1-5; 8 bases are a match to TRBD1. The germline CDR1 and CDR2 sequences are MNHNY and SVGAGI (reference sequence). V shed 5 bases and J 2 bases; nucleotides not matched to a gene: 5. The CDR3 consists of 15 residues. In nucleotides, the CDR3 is TGTGCCAGCAGTGCTTTGACAGGGGGCAATCAGCCCCAGCATTTT. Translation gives CASSALTGGNQPQHF.

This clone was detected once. The CDR3 loop reads CASRGWDRVGNQPQHF. Here the CDR3 DNA reads TGTGCCAGCAGGGGCTGGGACAGGGTGGGCAATCAGCCCCAGCATTTT. The chain joins TRBV6-6 to TRBJ1-5; 9 nucleotides match TRBD1. The CDR3 loop spans 16 amino acids. With V trimmed by 6 bases and J by 2 bases, 8 bases remained unmatched. The V gene's germline CDR1 is MNHNY and CDR2 SVGAGI (reference sequence).

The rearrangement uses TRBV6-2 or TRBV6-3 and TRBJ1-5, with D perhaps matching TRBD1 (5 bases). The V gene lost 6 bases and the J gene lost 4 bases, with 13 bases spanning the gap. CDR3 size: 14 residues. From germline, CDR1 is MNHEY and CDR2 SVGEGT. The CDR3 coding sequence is TGTGCCAGCAGCCAAACGCAGGGAAATCAGCCCCAGCATTTT. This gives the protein CASSQTQGNQPQHF.

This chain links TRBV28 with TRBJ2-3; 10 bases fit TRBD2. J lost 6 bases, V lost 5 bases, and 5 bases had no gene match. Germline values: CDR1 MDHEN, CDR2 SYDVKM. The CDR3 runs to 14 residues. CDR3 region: CASSPLAGVDTQYF. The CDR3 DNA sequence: TGTGCCAGCAGTCCTCTAGCGGGAGTTGATACGCAGTATTTT. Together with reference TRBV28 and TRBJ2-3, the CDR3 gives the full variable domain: DVKVTQSSRYLVKRTGEKVFLECVQDMDHENMFWYRQDPGLGLRLIYFSYDVKMKEKGDIPEGYSVSREKKERFSLILESASTNQTSMYLCASSPLAGVDTQYFGPGTRLTVL.

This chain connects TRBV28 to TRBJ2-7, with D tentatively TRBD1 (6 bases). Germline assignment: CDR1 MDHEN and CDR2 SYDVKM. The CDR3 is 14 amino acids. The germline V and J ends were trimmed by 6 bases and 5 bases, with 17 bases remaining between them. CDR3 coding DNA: TGTGCCAGCAGCTTAACAGGGAGACGCGACGAGCAGTACTTC. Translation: CASSLTGRRDEQYF.

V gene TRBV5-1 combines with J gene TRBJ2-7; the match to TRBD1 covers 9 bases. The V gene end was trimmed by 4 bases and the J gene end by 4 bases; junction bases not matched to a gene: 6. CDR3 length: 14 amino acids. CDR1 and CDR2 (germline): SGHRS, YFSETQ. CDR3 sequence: CASSVGTGWYEQYF. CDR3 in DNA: TGCGCCAGCAGCGTCGGGACAGGGTGGTACGAGCAGTACTTC.